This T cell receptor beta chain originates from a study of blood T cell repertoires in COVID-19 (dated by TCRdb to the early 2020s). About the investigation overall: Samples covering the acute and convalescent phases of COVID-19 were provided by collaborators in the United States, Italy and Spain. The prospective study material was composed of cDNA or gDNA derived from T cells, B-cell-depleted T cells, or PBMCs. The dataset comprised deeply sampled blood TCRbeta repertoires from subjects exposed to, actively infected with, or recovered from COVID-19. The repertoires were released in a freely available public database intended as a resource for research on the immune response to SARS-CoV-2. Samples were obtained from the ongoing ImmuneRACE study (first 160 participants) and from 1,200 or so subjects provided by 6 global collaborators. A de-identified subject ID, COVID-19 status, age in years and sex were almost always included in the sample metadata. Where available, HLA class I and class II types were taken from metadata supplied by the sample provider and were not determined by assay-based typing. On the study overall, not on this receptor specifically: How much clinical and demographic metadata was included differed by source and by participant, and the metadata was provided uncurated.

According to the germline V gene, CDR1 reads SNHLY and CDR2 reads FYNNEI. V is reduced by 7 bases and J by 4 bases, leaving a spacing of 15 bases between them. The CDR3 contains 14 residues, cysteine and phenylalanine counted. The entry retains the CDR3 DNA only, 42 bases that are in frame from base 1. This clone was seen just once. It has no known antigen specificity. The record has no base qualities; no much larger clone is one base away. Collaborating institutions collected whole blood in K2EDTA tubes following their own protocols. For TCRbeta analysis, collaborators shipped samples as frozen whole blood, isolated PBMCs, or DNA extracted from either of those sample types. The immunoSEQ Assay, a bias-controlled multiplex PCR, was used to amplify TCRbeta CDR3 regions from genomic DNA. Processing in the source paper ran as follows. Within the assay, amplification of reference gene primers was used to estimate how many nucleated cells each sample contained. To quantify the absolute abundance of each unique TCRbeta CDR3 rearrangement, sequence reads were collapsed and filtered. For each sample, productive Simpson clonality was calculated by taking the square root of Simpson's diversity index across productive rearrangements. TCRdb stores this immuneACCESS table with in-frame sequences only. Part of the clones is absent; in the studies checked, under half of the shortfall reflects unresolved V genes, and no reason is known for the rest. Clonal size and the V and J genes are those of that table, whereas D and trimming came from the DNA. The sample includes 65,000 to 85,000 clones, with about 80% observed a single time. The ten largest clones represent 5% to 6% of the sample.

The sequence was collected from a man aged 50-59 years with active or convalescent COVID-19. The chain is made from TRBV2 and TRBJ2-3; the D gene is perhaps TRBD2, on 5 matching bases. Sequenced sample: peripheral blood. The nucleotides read TGTGCCAGCACCCGGGGTACCCCCGCAGATACGCAGTATTTT. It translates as CASTRGTPADTQYF. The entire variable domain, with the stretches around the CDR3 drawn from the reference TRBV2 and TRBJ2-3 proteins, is EPEVTQTPSHQVTQMGQEVILRCVPISNHLYFYWYRQILGQKVEFLVSFYNNEISEKSEIFDDQFSVERPDGSNFTLKIRSTKLEDSAMYFCASTRGTPADTQYFGPGTRLTVL.